Below, 30 T cell receptor beta chains from the same sample are listed, as sequenced in a study of early T cells in non-severe SARS-CoV-2 infection. TCRdb redid the calling of the 5' RACE reads with MiXCR, one entry per CDR3 protein. The data contain about 77,000 distinct CDR3 sequences, over 4% of them singletons. The sample consisted of whole blood, taken at baseline. The receptors were gathered from an adult who was a healthcare worker with PCR-confirmed SARS-CoV-2 infection or an uninfected control (not recorded which).

This clonotype has a count of ten or more. In DNA, the CDR3 is TGTGCCAGCACGTTAACGAGTTCGGGTACTGAAGCTTTCTTT. This translates into CASTLTSSGTEAFF. The chain recombines TRBV27 with TRBJ1-1, with unresolved D. CDR1 is MNHEY, CDR2 SMNVEV, per germline (reference sequence). V gave up 7 bases and J gave up 5 bases, with 17 bases separating them. The CDR3 spans 14 residues.

There are many counts of this clonotype. This sequence joins TRBV29-1 and TRBJ1-1; TRBD1 is a possible D gene (5 bases). This CDR3 contains 13 residues. Deletions cut 0 bases from V and 6 bases from J, with 11 bases between. CDR1 and CDR2 from the germline V gene are SQVTM and ANQGSEA. CDR3 amino acids: CSVEESGLAEAFF. The CDR3, as DNA: TGCAGCGTTGAAGAATCAGGGCTCGCTGAAGCTTTCTTT.

The V gene is TRBV5-6, the J gene TRBJ1-1; D unclear. The CDR3 consists of 17 residues. CDR1 and CDR2 (germline): SGHDT, YYEEEE. V dropped 0 bases and J dropped 2 bases, with 17 bases sitting between them. CDR3: CASSLGVRRNKNTEAFF. The CDR3 DNA reads as TGTGCCAGCAGCTTGGGGGTTAGACGGAACAAAAACACTGAAGCTTTCTTT.

This clonotype was recorded at least ten times. This sequence joins TRBV7-2 and TRBJ2-1, with TRBD2 matching 15 bases. This CDR3 has 20 residues. The germline V gene encodes CDR1 SGHTA and CDR2 FQGNSA. Trimming cost V 4 bases and J 9 bases; bases outside gene matches: 19. The CDR3 DNA sequence: TGTGCCAGCAGCTATGGACCGGGACTAGCGGGAGGCCGTATCCAGGCTGAGCAGTTCTTC. It specifies CASSYGPGLAGGRIQAEQFF.

This clonotype came up a few times. This rearrangement joins TRBV9 to TRBJ2-7; the D is unclear. Deletions cut 0 bases from V and 6 bases from J, with 10 bases between. The V gene's germline CDR1 is SGDLS and CDR2 YYNGEE. CDR3 size: 13 residues. The DNA of the CDR3 is TGTGCCAGCAGCGTAGATATGAACTCCGAGCAGTACTTC. This gives the protein CASSVDMNSEQYF.

This rearrangement joins TRBV10-1 to TRBJ2-1; D might be TRBD1 (5 bases). CDR3 length: 16 amino acids. Trimming removed 1 base from V and 2 bases from J, with 12 bases in between. Germline CDR1 and CDR2: WNHNN and SYGVQD (reference sequence). CDR3 residues: CASSEFQQDPYNEQFF. The CDR3 bases are TGCGCCAGCAGTGAGTTTCAACAGGACCCCTACAATGAGCAGTTCTTC.

As regards this clonotype: Germline is not matched at one junction end, which may reflect a read error. J is TRBJ2-1 and V is TRBV3-1, with 8 bases aligning to TRBD2. This CDR3 is built from 17 residues. Germline V lookup: CDR1 LGHDT, CDR2 YNNKEL (reference sequence). The chain's CDR3 is CVSSQDQEREYINEQFF. The DNA of the CDR3 is TGTGTCAGCAGCCAAGATCAGGAGCGGGAGTATATCAATGAGCAGTTCTTC.

The chain has TRBV27 and TRBJ1-2; possible D gene TRBD1, 6 bases. Trimming took off 5 bases at V and 5 bases at J, with 15 bases between the two ends. This CDR3 comprises 14 residues. Per germline, CDR1 MNHEY and CDR2 SMNVEV (reference sequence). In DNA, the CDR3 is TGTGCCAGCAGTCCCCAGGACAGAACGTATGGCTACACCTTC. Its protein is CASSPQDRTYGYTF.

This clonotype has at least ten counts. The CDR3 spells CASSPQGPGGPETQYF. As DNA, the CDR3 is TGTGCCAGCAGTCCCCAGGGCCCGGGGGGCCCAGAGACCCAGTACTTC. This chain links TRBV12-3 or TRBV12-4 with TRBJ2-5, with TRBD2 as a possible D gene (7 bases). V was pared by 5 bases and J by 4 bases, with 20 bases between. The CDR3 sequence is 16 residues long.

There are many counts of this clonotype. The chain has TRBV12-3 or TRBV12-4 and TRBJ1-5; TRBD1 agrees at 9 bases. This CDR3 spans 13 amino acids. After removal of 6 bases from V and 7 bases from J, the junction contained 4 bases not matched to a gene. CDR3 sequence (DNA): TGTGCCAGCAGCACAGGGGGCGAACAGCCCCAGCATTTT. Translation: CASSTGGEQPQHF.

This chain joins TRBV5-5 and TRBJ2-1; D gene ambiguous. Trimming pared 1 base from V and 6 bases from J, leaving 8 bases between. Germline CDR1 SGHKS, CDR2 YYEKEE (reference sequence). The CDR3 extends over 13 amino acids. The CDR3 reads CASSLIMGNEQFF. CDR3 bases: TGTGCCAGCAGCTTGATAATGGGCAATGAGCAGTTCTTC.

Ten or more counts support this clonotype. The rearrangement uses TRBV7-9 and TRBJ2-7; D is possibly TRBD2 (6 bases). The CDR3 sequence is 14 residues long. V was clipped by 0 bases and J by 7 bases, with 13 bases between them. Germline lookup yields CDR1 SEHNR and CDR2 FQNEAQ (reference sequence). The CDR3 region has the DNA TGTGCCAGCAGCTTAGCCATGGATGCGGGGGAGCAGTACTTC. Protein sequence: CASSLAMDAGEQYF.

This clonotype was observed many times. The genes are TRBV18 and TRBJ1-1, with D unresolved. V shed 3 bases and J shed 2 bases, with 13 bases lying between them. Per germline, CDR1 KGHSH and CDR2 LQKENI. The CDR3 length is 15 residues. CDR3 sequence: CASSPIRDSNTEAFF. The CDR3, as DNA: TGTGCCAGCTCACCGATAAGGGATTCTAACACTGAAGCTTTCTTT. The full variable domain, in which reference TRBV18 and TRBJ1-1 provide the parts outside the CDR3, is NAGVMQNPRHLVRRRGQEARLRCSPMKGHSHVYWYRQLPEEGLKFMVYLQKENIIDESGMPKERFSAEFPKEGPSILRIQQVVRGDSAAYFCASSPIRDSNTEAFFGQGTRLTVV.

The chain joins TRBV7-9 to TRBJ2-1; 12 positions agree with TRBD2. The CDR3 loop spans 13 amino acids. Trimming removed 5 bases from V and 12 bases from J; junction bases left unmatched: 5. The V gene's germline CDR1 is SEHNR and CDR2 FQNEAQ (reference sequence). The CDR3 sequence is CASSDRLAGAQFF. The DNA of the CDR3 is TGTGCCAGCAGCGACCGACTAGCGGGAGCGCAGTTCTTC.

The CDR3 spells CASSYGQGIYGYTF. CDR3 nucleotides: TGTGCCAGCAGTTACGGGCAGGGTATTTACGGCTACACCTTC. The rearrangement links TRBV6-2 or TRBV6-3 to TRBJ1-2, with D possibly TRBD1 on 5 matching bases. Trimming shortened V by 2 bases and J by 8 bases, and 15 bases separated the two germline ends. This CDR3 is built from 14 residues. Germline-derived CDR1 and CDR2 are MNHEY and SVGEGT.

In this sample, this clonotype turned up many times. The chain is built from TRBV5-4 and TRBJ2-7, with 11 bases identical to TRBD2. The CDR3 runs 18 residues. J gave up 2 bases and V 0 bases, and 10 bases lay outside the gene matches. Germline-derived CDR1 and CDR2 are SGHNT and YYREEE (reference sequence). In nucleotides, the CDR3 is TGTGCCAGCAGCTTGGTACTAGCGGGAGTATCGGTCCCCTACGAGCAGTACTTC. It specifies CASSLVLAGVSVPYEQYF. The full variable domain, rest sourced from reference TRBV5-4 and TRBJ2-7, is ETGVTQSPTHLIKTRGQQVTLRCSSQSGHNTVSWYQQALGQGPQFIFQYYREEENGRGNFPPRFSGLQFPNYSSELNVNALELDDSALYLCASSLVLAGVSVPYEQYFGPGTRLTVT.

The genes are TRBV5-1 and TRBJ2-7, with D possibly TRBD2 on 6 matching bases. The CDR3 consists of 14 residues. Germline CDR1 SGHRS, CDR2 YFSETQ. The V gene lost 3 bases and the J gene lost 4 bases, with 14 bases spanning the gap. The CDR3 DNA reads TGCGCCAGCAGCTCCCGGGGGATCGTATACGAGCAGTACTTC. Its translation: CASSSRGIVYEQYF.

This clonotype was detected ten times or more. This chain uses TRBV12-3 or TRBV12-4 with TRBJ1-5, with D possibly being TRBD1 (5 bases). V gave up 6 bases and J gave up 7 bases, with 19 bases separating them. The CDR3 is 15 residues long. CDR3 in DNA: TGTGCCAGCAGCCCGGGACTCCAGGCGGGACAGCCCCAGCATTTT. Translating it yields CASSPGLQAGQPQHF.

This clonotype was detected many times. DNA for the CDR3: TGTGCCAGCAGCTTAGCCAGGGGGGTCTACGAGCAGTACTTC. It yields the protein CASSLARGVYEQYF. This chain uses TRBV7-2 with TRBJ2-7; D perhaps matches TRBD1 (7 bases). Trimming removed 0 bases at V and 3 bases at J, with 9 bases between. Germline V lookup: CDR1 SGHTA, CDR2 FQGNSA. This CDR3 spans 14 amino acids.

This clonotype was counted ten times or more. V gene TRBV25-1 combines with J gene TRBJ2-7; 8 nucleotides line up with TRBD1. J lost 0 bases, V lost 10 bases, and 17 bases had no gene match. The germline gives CDR1 MGHDK, CDR2 SYGVNS. The CDR3 is made up of 17 amino acids. Written as DNA, the CDR3 is TGTGCCACCTCAAGGACAGGGCCGAGACTAGGCTCCTACGAGCAGTACTTC. Encoded protein: CATSRTGPRLGSYEQYF.

This clonotype occurred many times. The chain links TRBV20-1 to TRBJ1-5; 8 positions match TRBD1. This CDR3 contains 15 residues. The V gene's germline CDR1 is DFQATT and CDR2 SNEGSKA (reference sequence). J lost 1 base, V lost 1 base, and 3 bases had no gene match. The CDR3 DNA reads TGCAGTGCTAGAGGAGACAGGGGAAGCAATCAGCCCCAGCATTTT. Its translation is CSARGDRGSNQPQHF.

This clonotype was seen a handful of times. The chain uses TRBV6-2 or TRBV6-3 and TRBJ2-5; unclear D gene. There are 15 residues in the CDR3. Germline loops: CDR1 MNHEY, CDR2 SVGEGT. The germline V and J ends were trimmed by 6 bases and 5 bases, with 19 bases remaining between them. This chain's CDR3 is CASREGRGHYETQYF. DNA for the CDR3: TGTGCCAGCAGAGAAGGTCGTGGGCATTACGAGACCCAGTACTTC.

The CDR3 here is CASSIREENTEAFF. Written as DNA, the CDR3 is TGTGCCAGTAGTATAAGAGAGGAAAACACTGAAGCTTTCTTT. The chain couples TRBV19 to TRBJ1-1, with D unresolved. This CDR3 contains 14 residues. V was trimmed by 2 bases and J by 2 bases, leaving 9 bases between them. Germline V gene sequence: CDR1 LNHDA, CDR2 SQIVND (reference sequence). The variable domain in full, completed from reference TRBV19 and TRBJ1-1, reads DGGITQSPKYLFRKEGQNVTLSCEQNLNHDAMYWYRQDPGQGLRLIYYSQIVNDFQKGDIAEGYSVSREKKESFPLTVTSAQKNPTAFYLCASSIREENTEAFFGQGTRLTVV.

This clonotype was seen a handful of times. This chain links TRBV3-1 with TRBJ2-5, with 9 positions matching TRBD1. There are 16 residues in the CDR3. The J segment lost 4 bases and the V segment lost 0 bases, leaving 6 bases of the junction unmatched. Germline lookup yields CDR1 LGHDT and CDR2 YNNKEL (reference sequence). The CDR3 DNA is TGTGCCAGCAGCCAAGATGGGACAGGGAGAGGAGAGACCCAGTACTTC. Translated, it gives CASSQDGTGRGETQYF.

The sample holds many counts of this clonotype. The gene calls are TRBV29-1 and TRBJ2-4, with D possibly matching TRBD2 (5 bases). CDR1 is SQVTM, CDR2 ANQGSEA, per germline. V lost 2 bases to trimming and J lost 1 base, with 12 bases between them. This CDR3 comprises 15 residues. CDR3 bases: TGCAGCGTTGAATCGGGGAGTGGGGCCAAAAACATTCAGTACTTC. Translating gives CSVESGSGAKNIQYF.

This clonotype was detected many times. The gene calls are TRBV10-1 and TRBJ2-7; D unclear. From germline, CDR1 is WNHNN and CDR2 SYGVQD (reference sequence). The CDR3 is 14 amino acids. V dropped 3 bases and J dropped 0 bases, with 9 bases sitting between them. CDR3 in DNA: TGCGCCAGCAGTGATCCCGGTGTCTCCTACGAGCAGTACTTC. Translation: CASSDPGVSYEQYF.

This clonotype appeared many times. V is TRBV7-6 and J is TRBJ2-7; D may be TRBD2 (6 bases). The length of the CDR3 is 15 residues. CDR1 is SGHVS and CDR2 is FNYEAQ in the germline V gene. V lost 5 bases and J lost 0, with 14 bases in between. The CDR3 DNA follows: TGTGCCAGCAGCCCCGGGACTCGGAGCTCCTACGAGCAGTACTTC. This codes for CASSPGTRSSYEQYF.

There are a few counts of this clonotype. This chain links TRBV7-6 with TRBJ2-3, with D tentatively TRBD1 or TRBD2 (5 bases each). Per germline, CDR1 SGHVS and CDR2 FNYEAQ. Trimming removed 1 base from V and 3 bases from J, with 11 bases in between. This CDR3 is 15 amino acids long. The DNA for the CDR3 is TGTGCCAGCAGCTTAGAGAGGGGCTTTACAGATACGCAGTATTTT. Protein sequence: CASSLERGFTDTQYF.

This clonotype was picked up many times. The CDR3 is CASREPDADNEQFF. The CDR3 DNA is TGTGCCAGCAGAGAACCAGACGCGGACAATGAGCAGTTCTTC. J is TRBJ2-1 and V is TRBV7-9, with D uncertain. The CDR3 contains 14 residues. V lost 6 bases and J 5 bases, leaving 14 bases between the germline ends. The germline CDR1 and CDR2 sequences are SEHNR and FQNEAQ (reference sequence).

The J gene is TRBJ2-3, the V gene TRBV5-1, with 11 bases aligning to TRBD2. The CDR3 loop spans 18 amino acids. Germline CDR1 reads SGHRS; CDR2 reads YFSETQ. Germline trimming cut 2 bases from V and 5 bases from J; bases unmatched to any gene: 13. The CDR3 DNA reads as TGCGCCAGCAGCTTAGGGCTAGCGGGAGGTGGAGCCGGAGATACGCAGTATTTT. It translates to CASSLGLAGGGAGDTQYF.